What follows describes a single T cell receptor beta chain. The participants were between roughly 18 and 100 years old and came from about two dozen US areas. Categorization into cohorts depended on clinical history that participants reported. The sample originates from a study of blood T cell repertoires in COVID-19. About the study: COVID-19 samples, acute and convalescent, were from the United States, Italy and Spain.

Trimming shortened V by 0 bases and J by 6 bases, and 15 bases separated the two germline ends. Germline V gene sequence: CDR1 SGDLS, CDR2 YYNGEE. This CDR3 has 15 amino acids. The repertoire was sequenced with immunoSEQ multiplex PCR; TCRdb's copy has only in-frame clones and lacks some. The sample shows 200,000 to 250,000 clones, about 90% of them seen only once. The material sequenced was PBMCs or T cells enriched from blood (not recorded which). The gene calls are TRBV9 and TRBJ1-2; no clear D gene. The origin of this receptor is a man aged 30 to 45 who had recovered from COVID-19. CDR3 in amino acids: CASSVGWQKGDGYTF. The CDR3 nucleotides read TGTGCCAGCAGCGTAGGGTGGCAGAAAGGAGATGGCTACACCTTC.